Each of the 13 T cell receptor beta chains below was sequenced from the same sample in a study of T-cell memory formation after mild COVID-19 (dated by TCRdb to the early 2020s). The library was produced with 5' RACE. The reads were generated on an Illumina NovaSeq 6000. Starting from the raw public reads, TCRdb applied fastp trimming at Q25, assembled clones with MiXCR and retained in-frame beta chains. One record per CDR3 amino acid sequence lists the most common genes and DNA. Here the sample has 180,000 or so distinct CDR3 sequences; roughly 10% occur a single time. Jointly, the top ten make up approximately 3.8% of the sample. Sample: PBMCs or a T cell subset sorted from them (not recorded which). The receptor source for this set is a man aged 18 to 30 who had mild COVID-19 (a few samples of this study predate the infection). The sample titles of this study are shuffled in the database, so cell type and time point are left out; the donor was told from shared clones.

The J gene is TRBJ1-2, the V gene TRBV5-1; D perhaps matches TRBD1 (5 bases). CDR3 size: 14 residues. Germline V CDR1 and CDR2: SGHRS, YFSETQ. V lost 4 bases to trimming and J lost 1 base, with 11 bases between them. CDR3 coding DNA: TGCGCCAGCAGCCCGGGCAGGGATAACTATGGCTACACCTTC. Residues: CASSPGRDNYGYTF.

This clonotype was observed a handful of times. V usage is TRBV25-1 and J usage is TRBJ1-3; D is undetermined. CDR1 and CDR2 from the germline V gene are MGHDK and SYGVNS. V was cut by 8 bases and J by 2 bases, with 19 bases left in between. This CDR3 region has 16 residues. The CDR3 here is CASAILGGPAGNTIYF. CDR3 nucleotide sequence: TGTGCCAGCGCTATTTTGGGAGGCCCAGCTGGAAACACCATATATTTT. Based on the CDR3 plus reference TRBV25-1 and TRBJ1-3, the full variable domain is EADIYQTPRYLVIGTGKKITLECSQTMGHDKMYWYQQDPGMELHLIHYSYGVNSTEKGDLSSESTVSRIRTEHFPLTLESARPSHTSQYLCASAILGGPAGNTIYFGEGSWLTVV.

This clonotype was seen a few times. The chain combines TRBV5-1 with TRBJ2-7, with TRBD1 matching over 10 bases. V gave up 0 bases and J gave up 1 base; unmatched junction bases: 4. Germline V CDR1 and CDR2: SGHRS, YFSETQ. The CDR3 spans 16 residues. In DNA, the CDR3 is TGCGCCAGCAGCTTGGTCGGGGACAGGGGTTCCTACGAGCAGTACGTC. This sequence encodes CASSLVGDRGSYEQYV.

The CDR3 DNA reads TGTGCCAGCAGTCCTGACAGTACCCCCCCCTTCTACGAGCAGTACGTC. Translation: CASSPDSTPPFYEQYV. V is TRBV28 and J is TRBJ2-7; D is possibly TRBD1 (5 bases). The CDR3 is made up of 16 amino acids. V lost 5 bases, J lost 3 bases, and 20 bases lay in between. The V gene's germline CDR1 is MDHEN and CDR2 SYDVKM.

This clonotype was counted between two and nine times. The chain carries TRBV20-1 and TRBJ1-2; 9 bases agree with TRBD1. The CDR3 loop spans 15 amino acids. Germline assignment: CDR1 DFQATT and CDR2 SNEGSKA (reference sequence). With V trimmed by 5 bases and J by 7 bases, 14 bases remained unmatched. Here the CDR3 reads CSAARTGEGSGGYTF. The CDR3 DNA is TGCAGTGCTGCGCGGACAGGGGAAGGGTCAGGTGGCTACACCTTC.

This clonotype appeared a few times. The V call is TRBV4-3, the J call TRBJ1-3; D is uncertain. In germline, CDR1 is LGHNA, CDR2 YSLEER. This CDR3 has 16 amino acids. V gave up 4 bases and J gave up 0 bases, with 13 bases separating them. For the CDR3, the DNA is TGCGCCAGCAGCCCCGAACGGCTGAGCTCTGGAAACACCATATATTTT. Translating gives CASSPERLSSGNTIYF.

This clonotype was seen ten or more times. The chain combines TRBV7-2 with TRBJ1-2; 8 bases agree with TRBD1. The ends lost 4 bases at V and 4 bases at J; junction bases unmatched: 8. There are 15 residues in the CDR3. The germline V gene has CDR1 SGHTA and CDR2 FQGNSA. The CDR3 DNA sequence: TGTGCCAGCAGCTCGGACAGGGTTTCAGGCTATGGCTACACCTTC. Translation gives CASSSDRVSGYGYTF.

This clonotype occurred a few times. The chain carries TRBV20-1 and TRBJ1-2; no clear D. The germline CDR1 and CDR2 sequences are DFQATT and SNEGSKA (reference sequence). V was pared by 1 base and J by 0 bases, with 6 bases between. This CDR3 contains 13 residues. Here the CDR3 DNA reads TGCAGTGCTAGAGTGGTGGCTAACTATGGCTACACCTTC. Translation gives CSARVVANYGYTF.

The sample holds many counts of this clonotype. This sequence joins TRBV5-1 and TRBJ2-4; D gene ambiguous. V lost 0 bases, J lost 7 bases, and 8 bases lay in between. The CDR3 contains 13 residues. Germline CDR1 SGHRS, CDR2 YFSETQ. Here the CDR3 DNA reads TGCGCCAGCAGCTTGGTGCCCGGGAACATTCAGTACTTC. Protein product: CASSLVPGNIQYF. The whole variable domain, remainder taken from reference TRBV5-1 and TRBJ2-4, is KAGVTQTPRYLIKTRGQQVTLSCSPISGHRSVSWYQQTPGQGLQFLFEYFSETQRNKGNFPGRFSGRQFSNSRSEMNVSTLELGDSALYLCASSLVPGNIQYFGAGTRLSVL.

This chain links TRBV11-2 with TRBJ2-5; 9 bases line up with TRBD2. Germline V gene sequence: CDR1 SGHAT, CDR2 FQNNGV. V lost 5 bases and J lost 5; bases outside the gene matches: 12. CDR3 size: 16 residues. CDR3 nucleotides: TGTGCCAGCAGCCCACTTTTCGCGGGGGGGCCGGAGACCCAGTACTTC. As protein: CASSPLFAGGPETQYF. Complete variable domain (other parts from reference TRBV11-2 and TRBJ2-5): EAGVAQSPRYKIIEKRQSVAFWCNPISGHATLYWYQQILGQGPKLLIQFQNNGVVDDSQLPKDRFSAERLKGVDSTLKIQPAKLEDSAVYLCASSPLFAGGPETQYFGPGTRLLVL.

The chain links TRBV6-2 or TRBV6-3 to TRBJ1-1; maybe TRBD1 (6 bases). This CDR3 has 14 amino acids. From germline, CDR1 is MNHEY and CDR2 SVGEGT. The V and J ends lost 7 bases and 3 bases respectively, with 15 bases between them. The DNA of the CDR3 is TGTGCCAGCAATGCCGGGACAACGGACACTGAAGCTTTCTTT. Residues: CASNAGTTDTEAFF.

In its sample, this clonotype was seen a few times. The V call is TRBV21-1, the J call TRBJ2-7; the table gives TRBD1 as D, unverified against the DNA. TRBV21-1 is labeled a pseudogene. CDR3 size: 14 residues. CDR3 loop: CASSTPGQGYEQYF. The CDR3 DNA sequence: TGTGCCAGCAGCACCCCGGGACAGGGCTACGAGCAGTACTTC.

This clonotype was recorded a few times. The J gene is TRBJ2-5, the V gene TRBV20-1; 9 nucleotides align to TRBD1. The CDR3 covers 14 residues. Looked up from germline, CDR1 is DFQATT and CDR2 is SNEGSKA (reference sequence). With 5 bases clipped from V and 1 base from J, the junction kept 5 bases outside the gene matches. CDR3 in amino acids: CSARRDRVQETQYF. CDR3 coding DNA: TGCAGTGCTCGCCGGGACAGGGTCCAAGAGACCCAGTACTTC.